This T cell receptor (beta chain) was profiled in a study of spatial heterogeneity in lung cancer. Study background: A consistent excess of beta-chain over alpha-chain sequences was detected.

Whole-study findings and limits: Blood showed ubiquitous tumor TCRs more often at resection than at routine follow-up.

TCRdb passed the 5' RACE reads through MiXCR, listing each CDR3 protein once. This sample yields tens of thousands of distinct CDR3 sequences, of which under 7.5% are seen a single time; about 3% belongs to the top ten. This CDR3 has 12 residues. The V gene lost 3 bases and the J gene lost 1 base, with 6 bases spanning the gap. Germline CDR1 SQVTM, CDR2 ANQGSEA. This clonotype appeared a few times. Its antigen is not identified. The time point was: sample taken at primary tumor resection. Unsorted whole RNA samples from tumor, nontumor lung or frozen PBMC were sequenced. The origin of this receptor is a female donor with early-stage non-small cell lung cancer. The chain recombines TRBV29-1 with TRBJ1-2; no definite D call. This specimen was PBMCs, taken at surgery. DNA for the CDR3: TGCAGCGTTGACTTCCTTAACTATGGCTACACCTTC. Protein: CSVDFLNYGYTF.